This T cell receptor beta chain originates from a study of blood T cell repertoires in COVID-19. In the study overall: From T cells, B-cell-depleted T cells, or PBMCs came the material, which was cDNA or gDNA.

The assay was immunoSEQ multiplex PCR, and TCRdb's table has in-frame clones only and misses some. The table lists approximately 330,000 clones, 80% to 90% of them singletons. Categorization into cohorts depended on clinical history that participants reported. This receptor was obtained from a woman in her forties with acute COVID-19. Sequenced sample: PBMCs or T cells enriched from blood (not recorded which).

The CDR3 protein is CATSSGGTGGTEAFF. CDR3 nucleotide sequence: TGTGCCACCAGCAGCGGGGGGACAGGGGGCACTGAAGCTTTCTTT. V usage is TRBV15 and J usage is TRBJ1-1; 11 bases map to TRBD1. This CDR3 has 15 amino acids. The junction had 4 bases not matched to a gene; V was cut back by 3 bases and J by 4 bases. The germline CDR1 and CDR2 sequences are LNHNV and YYDKDF (reference sequence).